The next 10 T cell receptor beta chains were all read from a single sample in a study of blood T cell repertoires in COVID-19. The assay was immunoSEQ multiplex PCR, and TCRdb's table has in-frame clones only and misses some. The sample lists roughly 180,000 clones, roughly 81% occurring once. Sequences were obtained from peripheral blood. Every receptor here comes from a woman aged 80 or over with COVID-19, enrolled during active disease.

The chain couples TRBV28 to TRBJ2-7, with TRBD2 identical over 8 bases. The CDR3 totals 16 residues. The ends lost 5 bases at V and 7 bases at J; junction bases unmatched: 16. Germline values: CDR1 MDHEN, CDR2 SYDVKM. In DNA, the CDR3 is TGTGCCAGCAGTCCACCGTGGAGCGGGAGTGGTGGTGAGCAGTACTTC. This encodes CASSPPWSGSGGEQYF. Supplemented by reference TRBV28 and TRBJ2-7, the full variable domain reads DVKVTQSSRYLVKRTGEKVFLECVQDMDHENMFWYRQDPGLGLRLIYFSYDVKMKEKGDIPEGYSVSREKKERFSLILESASTNQTSMYLCASSPPWSGSGGEQYFGPGTRLTVT.

This sequence joins TRBV20-1 and TRBJ2-3, with unresolved D. V was trimmed by 5 bases and J by 4 bases, leaving 7 bases between them. Per the germline V gene, CDR1 is DFQATT and CDR2 is SNEGSKA (reference sequence). The CDR3 is 11 residues long. The CDR3 DNA is TGCAGTGCTTTCACTGCAGATACGCAGTATTTT. The encoded protein is CSAFTADTQYF.

The chain carries TRBV3-1 (or the pseudogene TRBV3-2) and TRBJ1-3, with 8 bases that match TRBD1. The CDR3 has 18 amino acids. V was pared by 6 bases and J by 0 bases, with 13 bases of the junction left unmatched. Germline-derived CDR1 and CDR2 are LGHDT and YNNKEL (reference sequence). The CDR3 spells CASSGRTGRSPSGNTIYF. The CDR3 DNA reads as TGTGCCAGCAGTGGCCGGACAGGGAGGAGTCCCTCTGGAAACACCATATATTTT.

The chain joins TRBV11-2 to TRBJ2-3; 7 bases agree with TRBD2. V lost 10 bases, J lost 5 bases, and 15 bases stayed unmatched. The CDR3 spans 15 residues. Germline values: CDR1 SGHAT, CDR2 FQNNGV. CDR3 nucleotide sequence: TGTGCCACCTCCACGGGAGGACTAGTCCTAGATACGCAGTATTTT. This gives the protein CATSTGGLVLDTQYF.

The chain links TRBV3-1 (or the pseudogene TRBV3-2) to TRBJ2-7; a weak D match, TRBD1 (9 bases). Germline V gene lookup returns CDR1 LGHDT and CDR2 YNNKEL (reference sequence). Trimming cost V 2 bases and J 0 bases, with 26 bases left between them. This CDR3 has 20 residues. Here the CDR3 reads CASSQLTGGTTSGPSYEQYF. CDR3 sequence (DNA): TGTGCCAGCAGCCAACTGACAGGGGGAACTACTAGCGGACCCTCCTACGAGCAGTACTTC.

The chain has TRBV10-3 and TRBJ2-3, with TRBD1 matching over 7 bases. Germline V gene lookup returns CDR1 ENHRY and CDR2 SYGVKD. The CDR3 has 15 residues. The ends lost 6 bases at V and 6 bases at J; junction bases unmatched: 12. The CDR3 loop reads CAISNSGGVGDTQYF. The DNA of the CDR3 is TGTGCCATCAGCAACTCAGGGGGTGTCGGGGATACGCAGTATTTT.

This clone was counted only a few times. The V and J genes are TRBV6-6 and TRBJ1-2; 12 bases are a match to TRBD1. Germline V CDR1 and CDR2: MNHNY, SVGAGI (reference sequence). The CDR3 loop spans 17 amino acids. V gave up 5 bases and J gave up 5 bases; unmatched junction bases: 12. CDR3 sequence reads: CASSRPGTGGGWYGYTF. The CDR3 DNA sequence: TGTGCCAGCAGTCGTCCCGGGACAGGGGGCGGGTGGTATGGCTACACCTTC.

This chain uses TRBV11-3 with TRBJ2-7; no definite D call. V was shortened by 6 bases and J by 6 bases, with 15 bases between the two germline ends. This CDR3 comprises 13 residues. Per germline, CDR1 SGHNT and CDR2 YENEEA. CDR3 residues: CASRQSPPSEQYF. The CDR3 DNA reads as TGTGCCAGCAGGCAAAGTCCCCCTAGCGAGCAGTACTTC.

This clone has a handful of counts. The chain carries TRBV7-9 and TRBJ2-2, with TRBD1 as a possible D gene (7 bases). V was pared by 4 bases and J by 2 bases, with 17 bases between. Germline CDR1 and CDR2: SEHNR and FQNEAQ (reference sequence). This CDR3 region has 17 residues. The CDR3 DNA is TGTGCCAGCAGCTCCTGGGGGGCAGGGGGTAACACCGGGGAGCTGTTTTTT. Its translation is CASSSWGAGGNTGELFF.

The rearrangement links TRBV11-2 to TRBJ2-3; D gene uncertain. Germline CDR1 is SGHAT and CDR2 is FQNNGV. V dropped 3 bases and J dropped 0 bases, with 10 bases sitting between them. The CDR3 spans 15 residues. The CDR3 DNA reads as TGTGCCAGCAGCTTCGGTGTTGATAGCACAGATACGCAGTATTTT. Protein product: CASSFGVDSTDTQYF.